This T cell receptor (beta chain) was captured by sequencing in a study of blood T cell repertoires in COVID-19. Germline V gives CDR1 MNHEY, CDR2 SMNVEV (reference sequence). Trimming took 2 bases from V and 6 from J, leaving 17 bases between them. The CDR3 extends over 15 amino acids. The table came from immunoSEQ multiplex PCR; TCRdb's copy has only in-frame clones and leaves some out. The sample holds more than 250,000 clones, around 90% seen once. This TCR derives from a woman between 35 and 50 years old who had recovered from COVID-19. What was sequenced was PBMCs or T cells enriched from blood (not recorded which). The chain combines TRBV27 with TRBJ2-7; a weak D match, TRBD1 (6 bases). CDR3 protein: CASSLTNRDTGEQYF. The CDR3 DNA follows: TGTGCCAGCAGTTTAACCAACAGGGATACGGGCGAGCAGTACTTC.